Sequencing of this T cell receptor beta chain was carried out in a study of cytomegalovirus exposure and HLA in healthy donors. Study results and limitations: As immune exposure information, only CMV serostatus was available. In a later analysis, parvovirus B19, influenza, CMV and Epstein-Barr virus appeared linked to several top co-occurrence clusters. The likely origin of a cluster of highly shared sequence variants was a sequencing artifact.

Comments on this clone: What it recognizes is unknown.

Per the germline V gene, CDR1 is SGDLS and CDR2 is YYNGEE. The CDR3 sequence is 16 residues long. V was trimmed by 0 bases and J by 7 bases, leaving 19 bases between them. Primers for the PCR totalled 60 Vbeta and 13 Jbeta. Only in-frame clones appear in the TCRdb table, and some are missing; sequencing was by immunoSEQ multiplex PCR. The table shows approximately 170,000 clones, with about 75% occurring only once. The sample taken for sequencing was PBMCs. The sequence came from a male donor in good health and CMV-seronegative. The gene calls are TRBV9 and TRBJ1-2; D is perhaps TRBD1 (6 bases). For the CDR3, the DNA is TGTGCCAGCAGCGTAGTGTCCCAGGGGTCGTCTGGTGGCTACACCTTC. Protein: CASSVVSQGSSGGYTF.